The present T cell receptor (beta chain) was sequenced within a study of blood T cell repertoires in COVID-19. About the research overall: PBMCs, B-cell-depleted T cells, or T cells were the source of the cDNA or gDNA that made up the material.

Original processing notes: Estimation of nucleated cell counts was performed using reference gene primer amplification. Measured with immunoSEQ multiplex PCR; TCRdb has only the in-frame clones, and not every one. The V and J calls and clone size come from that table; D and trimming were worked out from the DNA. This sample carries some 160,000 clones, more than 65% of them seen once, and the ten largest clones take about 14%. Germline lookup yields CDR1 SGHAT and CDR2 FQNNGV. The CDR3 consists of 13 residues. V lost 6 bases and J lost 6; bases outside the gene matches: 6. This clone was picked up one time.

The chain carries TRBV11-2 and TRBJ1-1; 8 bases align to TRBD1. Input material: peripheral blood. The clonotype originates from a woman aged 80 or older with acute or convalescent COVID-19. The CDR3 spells CASRRQGRSEAFF. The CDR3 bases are TGTGCCAGCAGGCGACAGGGGAGGTCTGAAGCTTTCTTT. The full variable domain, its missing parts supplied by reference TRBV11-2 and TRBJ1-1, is EAGVAQSPRYKIIEKRQSVAFWCNPISGHATLYWYQQILGQGPKLLIQFQNNGVVDDSQLPKDRFSAERLKGVDSTLKIQPAKLEDSAVYLCASRRQGRSEAFFGQGTRLTVV.